The source of this TCR beta chain is a study of blood T cell repertoires in COVID-19. The data were produced by immunoSEQ multiplex PCR, yet TCRdb's version contains in-frame clones alone and is incomplete. The table records fewer than 350,000 clones, 75% to 90% of them present only once. Both ends counted, the CDR3 spans 13 residues. Germline CDR1 is LNHDA and CDR2 is SQIVND (reference sequence). For this clone: No DNA is shown, since the ends of the CDR3 on it are uncertain; the CDR3 is the one TCRdb lists.

This clonotype was sampled from a woman between 50 and 59 years old who had recovered from COVID-19. Sequenced input: PBMCs or T cells enriched from blood (not recorded which). The chain is built from TRBV19 and TRBJ2-1; TRBD2 was called by the table and not checked on the DNA. CDR3: CASSSGGYNEQFF.